Below, 3 T cell receptor beta chains from the same sample are listed, as sequenced in a study of cytomegalovirus exposure and HLA in healthy donors. Vbeta (60) and Jbeta (13) primers were used in the PCR. Sequencing used immunoSEQ multiplex PCR; TCRdb keeps in-frame clones, though not all of them. Reported are about 160,000 clones; the ten largest clones contain roughly 2%. Material for sequencing was PBMCs. These receptors were collected from a young man in good health and CMV-seronegative.

This rearrangement joins TRBV18 to TRBJ2-7; D unclear. The CDR3 runs to 17 residues. Looked up from germline, CDR1 is KGHSH and CDR2 is LQKENI. The V end lost 3 bases, the J end lost 4 bases, and 22 bases lay between the germline ends. The CDR3 sequence: CASSPISSAAQSYEQYF. CDR3 bases: TGTGCCAGCTCACCGATTTCATCGGCGGCACAATCTTACGAGCAGTACTTC.

The chain uses TRBV7-2 and TRBJ2-1, with 7 bases that match TRBD2. Germline loops: CDR1 SGHTA, CDR2 FQGNSA. Trimming took 5 bases from V and 2 from J; bases not matched to a gene: 6. There are 15 residues in the CDR3. The CDR3 region has the DNA TGTGCCAGCAGCATTAGCGGGTATGCCTACAATGAGCAGTTCTTC. This codes for CASSISGYAYNEQFF.

This chain connects TRBV30 to TRBJ1-1; D uncertain. Per germline, CDR1 GTSNPN and CDR2 SVGIG (reference sequence). The CDR3 sequence is 12 residues long. Trimming removed 3 bases at V and 9 bases at J, with 14 bases between. CDR3 sequence (DNA): TGTGCCTGGAGGGGAGGCTCGCACAAAGCTTTCTTT. It specifies CAWRGGSHKAFF.